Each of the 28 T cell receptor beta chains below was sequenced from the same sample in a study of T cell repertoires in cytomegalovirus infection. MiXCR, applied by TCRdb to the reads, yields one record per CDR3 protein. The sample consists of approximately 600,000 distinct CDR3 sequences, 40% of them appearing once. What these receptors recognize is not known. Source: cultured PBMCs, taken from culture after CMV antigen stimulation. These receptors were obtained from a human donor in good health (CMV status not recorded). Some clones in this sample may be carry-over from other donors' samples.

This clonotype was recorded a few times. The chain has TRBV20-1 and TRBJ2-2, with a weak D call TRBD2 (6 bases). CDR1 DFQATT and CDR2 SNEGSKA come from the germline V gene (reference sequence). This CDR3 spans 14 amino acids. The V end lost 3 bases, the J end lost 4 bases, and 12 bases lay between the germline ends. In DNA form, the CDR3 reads TGCAGTGCTAGCGGGAGTCGGAGCACCGGGGAGCTGTTTTTT. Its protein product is CSASGSRSTGELFF.

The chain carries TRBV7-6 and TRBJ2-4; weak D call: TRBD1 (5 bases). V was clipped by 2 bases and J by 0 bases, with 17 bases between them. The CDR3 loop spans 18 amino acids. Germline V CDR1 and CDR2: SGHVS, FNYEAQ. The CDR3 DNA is TGTGCCAGCAGCTTATACCAGGGCGCTGGCATAGCCAAAAACATTCAGTACTTC. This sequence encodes CASSLYQGAGIAKNIQYF.

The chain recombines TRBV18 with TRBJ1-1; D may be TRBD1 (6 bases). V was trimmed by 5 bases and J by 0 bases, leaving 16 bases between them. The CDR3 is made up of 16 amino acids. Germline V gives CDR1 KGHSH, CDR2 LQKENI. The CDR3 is CASSSRQAVMNTEAFF. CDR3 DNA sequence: TGTGCCAGCTCATCCCGACAGGCTGTTATGAACACTGAAGCTTTCTTT.

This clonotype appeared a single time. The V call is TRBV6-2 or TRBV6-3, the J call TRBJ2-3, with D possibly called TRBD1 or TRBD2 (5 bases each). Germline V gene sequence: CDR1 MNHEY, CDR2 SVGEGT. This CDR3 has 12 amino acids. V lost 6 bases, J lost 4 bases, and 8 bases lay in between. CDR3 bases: TGTGCCAGCAGCGGGGACCCAGATACGCAGTATTTT. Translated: CASSGDPDTQYF.

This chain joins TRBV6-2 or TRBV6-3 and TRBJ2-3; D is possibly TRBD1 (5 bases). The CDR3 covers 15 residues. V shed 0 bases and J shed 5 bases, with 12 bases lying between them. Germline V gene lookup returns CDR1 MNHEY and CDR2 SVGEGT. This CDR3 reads CASSYSLPDKDTQYF. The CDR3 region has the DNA TGTGCCAGCAGTTACTCGTTGCCGGACAAAGATACGCAGTATTTT.

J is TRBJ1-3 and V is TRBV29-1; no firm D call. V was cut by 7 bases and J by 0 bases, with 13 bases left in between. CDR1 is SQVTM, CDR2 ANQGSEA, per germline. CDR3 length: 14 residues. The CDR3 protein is CSALGSSSGNTIYF. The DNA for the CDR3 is TGCAGCGCCCTAGGGTCTTCCTCTGGAAACACCATATATTTT.

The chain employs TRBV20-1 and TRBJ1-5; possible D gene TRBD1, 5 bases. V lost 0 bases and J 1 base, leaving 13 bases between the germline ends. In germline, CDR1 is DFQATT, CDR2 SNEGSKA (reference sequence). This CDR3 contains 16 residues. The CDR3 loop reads CSARERPGGSNQPQHF. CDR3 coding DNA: TGCAGTGCTAGAGAACGCCCCGGGGGGAGCAATCAGCCCCAGCATTTT.

CDR3 DNA sequence: TGTGCCAGCAGCTTAGGAGGGCTCTTAACGGATGAGCAGTTCTTC. It encodes CASSLGGLLTDEQFF. V usage is TRBV7-6 and J usage is TRBJ2-1, with a possible D match to TRBD2 (5 bases). The V gene's germline CDR1 is SGHVS and CDR2 FNYEAQ. The CDR3 loop spans 15 amino acids. The germline V and J ends were trimmed by 1 base and 8 bases, with 15 bases remaining between them.

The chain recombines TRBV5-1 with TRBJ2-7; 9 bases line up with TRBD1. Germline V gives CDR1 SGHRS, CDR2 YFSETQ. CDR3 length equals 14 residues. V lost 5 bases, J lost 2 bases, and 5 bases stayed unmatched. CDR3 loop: CASRLDRGAYEQYF. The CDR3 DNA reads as TGCGCCAGCAGACTAGACAGGGGGGCCTACGAGCAGTACTTC.

Here the CDR3 reads CASINGAGVSSYNEQFF. CDR3 nucleotide sequence: TGTGCCAGCATCAATGGGGCGGGAGTAAGCTCCTACAATGAGCAGTTCTTC. V is TRBV12-3 or TRBV12-4 and J is TRBJ2-1; TRBD2 aligns across 7 bases. The V segment lost 7 bases and the J segment 0 bases; nucleotides outside the gene matches: 12. The CDR3 is made up of 17 amino acids.

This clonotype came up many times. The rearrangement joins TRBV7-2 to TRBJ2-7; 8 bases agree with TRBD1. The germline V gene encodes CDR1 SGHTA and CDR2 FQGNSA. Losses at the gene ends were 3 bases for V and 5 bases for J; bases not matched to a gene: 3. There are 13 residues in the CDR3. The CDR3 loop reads CASSLSGGDEQYF. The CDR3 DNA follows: TGTGCCAGCAGCTTGTCAGGGGGCGACGAGCAGTACTTC. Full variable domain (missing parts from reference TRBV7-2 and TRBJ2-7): GAGVSQSPSNKVTEKGKDVELRCDPISGHTALYWYRQSLGQGLEFLIYFQGNSAPDKSGLPSDRFSAERTGGSVSTLTIQRTQQEDSAVYLCASSLSGGDEQYFGPGTRLTVT.

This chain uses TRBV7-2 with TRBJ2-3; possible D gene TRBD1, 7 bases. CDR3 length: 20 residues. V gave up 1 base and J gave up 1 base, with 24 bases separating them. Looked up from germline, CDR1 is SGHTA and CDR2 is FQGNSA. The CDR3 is CASSLGGGQAPLHRTDTQYF. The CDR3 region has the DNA TGTGCCAGCAGCTTAGGGGGAGGACAGGCACCCCTCCACCGCACAGATACGCAGTATTTT.

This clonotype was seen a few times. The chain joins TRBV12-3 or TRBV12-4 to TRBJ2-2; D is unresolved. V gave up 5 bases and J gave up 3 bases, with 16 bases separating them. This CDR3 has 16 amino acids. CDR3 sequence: CASSQLITSYTGELFF. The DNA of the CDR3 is TGTGCCAGCAGTCAACTAATTACGTCATACACCGGGGAGCTGTTTTTT.

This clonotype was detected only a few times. CDR3 protein: CASSPGGPSTDTQYF. For the CDR3, the DNA is TGTGCCAGCAGCCCTGGAGGTCCTAGCACAGATACGCAGTATTTT. The chain recombines TRBV7-2 with TRBJ2-3; D perhaps matches TRBD2 (5 bases). There are 15 residues in the CDR3. V lost 5 bases, J lost 0 bases, and 12 bases lay in between. Germline V gives CDR1 SGHTA, CDR2 FQGNSA.

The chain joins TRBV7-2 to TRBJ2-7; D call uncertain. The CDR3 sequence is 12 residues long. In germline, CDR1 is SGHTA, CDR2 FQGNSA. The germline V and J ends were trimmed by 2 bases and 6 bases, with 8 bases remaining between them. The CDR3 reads CASSLWIREQYF. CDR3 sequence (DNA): TGTGCCAGCAGCTTATGGATCCGCGAGCAGTACTTC.

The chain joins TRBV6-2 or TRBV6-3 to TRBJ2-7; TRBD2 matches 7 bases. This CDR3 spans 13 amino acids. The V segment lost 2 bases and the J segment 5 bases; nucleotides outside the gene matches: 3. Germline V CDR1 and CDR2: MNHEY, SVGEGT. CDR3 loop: CASSYAGVHEQYF. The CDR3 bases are TGTGCCAGCAGTTACGCGGGGGTCCACGAGCAGTACTTC.

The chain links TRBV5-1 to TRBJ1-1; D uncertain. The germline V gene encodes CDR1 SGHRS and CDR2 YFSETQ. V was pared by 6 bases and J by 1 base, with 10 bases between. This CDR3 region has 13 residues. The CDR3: CASKDWRNTEAFF. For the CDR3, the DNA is TGCGCCAGCAAAGACTGGAGGAACACTGAAGCTTTCTTT.

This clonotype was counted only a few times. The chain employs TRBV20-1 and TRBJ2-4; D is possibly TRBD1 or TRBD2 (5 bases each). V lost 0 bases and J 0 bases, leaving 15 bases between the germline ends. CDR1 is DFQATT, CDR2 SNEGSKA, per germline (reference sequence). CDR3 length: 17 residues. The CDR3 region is CSARDPGQPLAKNIQYF. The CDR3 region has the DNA TGCAGTGCTAGAGATCCGGGGCAGCCGCTAGCCAAAAACATTCAGTACTTC.

The CDR3 loop is CASSFYPGTYSNQPQHF. The CDR3 nucleotides read TGTGCCAGCAGCTTTTACCCCGGGACGTATAGCAATCAGCCCCAGCATTTT. The chain joins TRBV7-6 to TRBJ1-5; D may be TRBD1 (5 bases). The CDR3 has 17 amino acids. V was clipped by 3 bases and J by 0 bases, with 15 bases between them. CDR1 SGHVS and CDR2 FNYEAQ come from the germline V gene.

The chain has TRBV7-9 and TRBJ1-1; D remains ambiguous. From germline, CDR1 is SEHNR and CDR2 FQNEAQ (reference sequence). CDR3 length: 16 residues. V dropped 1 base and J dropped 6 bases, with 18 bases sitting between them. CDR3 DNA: TGTGCCAGCAGCTTAGGTAGGGTTGACCGGCGGGCTGAAGCTTTCTTT. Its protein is CASSLGRVDRRAEAFF.

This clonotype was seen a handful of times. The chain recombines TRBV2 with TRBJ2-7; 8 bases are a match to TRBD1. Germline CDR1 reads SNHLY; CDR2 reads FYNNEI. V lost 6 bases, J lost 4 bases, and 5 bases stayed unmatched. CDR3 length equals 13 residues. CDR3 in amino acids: CASRGTGDYEQYF. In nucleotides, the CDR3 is TGTGCCAGCAGGGGGACAGGAGATTACGAGCAGTACTTC.

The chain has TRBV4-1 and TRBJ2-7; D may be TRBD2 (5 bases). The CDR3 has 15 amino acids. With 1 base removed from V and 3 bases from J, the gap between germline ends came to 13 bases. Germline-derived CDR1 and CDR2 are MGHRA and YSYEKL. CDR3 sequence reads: CASSQGVVAHYEQYF. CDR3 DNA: TGCGCCAGCAGCCAAGGAGTGGTAGCGCACTACGAGCAGTACTTC.

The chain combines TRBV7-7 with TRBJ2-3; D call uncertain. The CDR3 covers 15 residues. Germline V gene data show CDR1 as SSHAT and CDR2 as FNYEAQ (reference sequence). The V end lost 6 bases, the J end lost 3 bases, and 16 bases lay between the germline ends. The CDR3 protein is CASSRTHSKTDTQYF. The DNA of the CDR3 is TGTGCCAGCAGTCGGACCCACTCAAAAACAGATACGCAGTATTTT.

The CDR3 sequence is CASSEGSSMGRTEAFF. In DNA, the CDR3 is TGTGCCAGCAGTGAAGGAAGCTCGATGGGCCGCACTGAAGCTTTCTTT. V is TRBV6-1 and J is TRBJ1-1; D remains unclear. Looked up from germline, CDR1 is MNHNS and CDR2 is SASEGT. The V and J ends lost 1 base and 4 bases respectively, with 16 bases between them. CDR3 length: 16 residues.

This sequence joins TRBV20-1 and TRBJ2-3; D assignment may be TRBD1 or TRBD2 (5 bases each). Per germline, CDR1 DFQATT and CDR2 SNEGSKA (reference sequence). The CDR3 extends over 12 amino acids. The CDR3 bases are TGCAGCGGGGACGGTAACACAGATACGCAGTATTTT. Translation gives CSGDGNTDTQYF.

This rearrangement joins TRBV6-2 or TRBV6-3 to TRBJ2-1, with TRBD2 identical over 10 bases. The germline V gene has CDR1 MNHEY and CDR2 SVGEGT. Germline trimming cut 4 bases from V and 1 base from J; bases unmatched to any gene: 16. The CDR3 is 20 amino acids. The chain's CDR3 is CASSSARLAGVVGSYNEQFF. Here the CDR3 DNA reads TGTGCCAGCAGTTCCGCCCGGCTAGCGGGAGTTGTTGGTTCCTACAATGAGCAGTTCTTC.

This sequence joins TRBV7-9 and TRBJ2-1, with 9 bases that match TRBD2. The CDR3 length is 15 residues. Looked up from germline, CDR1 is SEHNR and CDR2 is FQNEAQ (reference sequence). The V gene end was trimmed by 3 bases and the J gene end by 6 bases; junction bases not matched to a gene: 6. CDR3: CASSFRLAEVNEQFF. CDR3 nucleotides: TGTGCCAGCAGCTTCCGACTAGCGGAGGTCAATGAGCAGTTCTTC.

CDR3 loop: CASSYLEAETQYF. The CDR3 DNA reads as TGTGCCAGCAGTTACCTGGAGGCGGAGACCCAGTACTTC. The rearrangement uses TRBV6-6 and TRBJ2-5; possibly TRBD2 for D (5 bases). V lost 2 bases and J lost 5, with 9 bases in between. Germline CDR1 reads MNHNY; CDR2 reads SVGAGI (reference sequence). The CDR3 sequence is 13 residues long.